Following are 21 T cell receptor beta chains from one sample sequenced in a study of CD8 T cells in ankylosing spondylitis. In TCRdb, the 5' RACE reads were re-called with MiXCR into one record per CDR3 protein. The sample includes 200,000 or so distinct CDR3 sequences, 10% to 15% of them seen just once. The sample was blood, either unsorted or a sorted T cell fraction (not recorded which). These receptors were collected from a female donor with ankylosing spondylitis or in good health (not recorded which).

There are a few counts of this clonotype. CDR3 nucleotides: TGTGCCAGCTCACCAACCGCAGGGGGTGCTAGCACAGATACGCAGTATTTT. This gives the protein CASSPTAGGASTDTQYF. V and J are TRBV18 and TRBJ2-3; TRBD1 matches at 7 bases. This CDR3 spans 17 amino acids. The trim removed 2 bases at V and 0 bases at J, leaving 8 bases unmatched. Germline V lookup: CDR1 KGHSH, CDR2 LQKENI.

This clonotype has at least ten counts. The J gene is TRBJ1-2, the V gene TRBV5-1; possible D gene TRBD1, 5 bases. Trimming shortened V by 0 bases and J by 8 bases, and 14 bases separated the two germline ends. The CDR3 is made up of 14 amino acids. Germline V gene lookup returns CDR1 SGHRS and CDR2 YFSETQ. CDR3 DNA sequence: TGCGCCAGCAGCTTGGCCGGTCAGGGTGAAGGCTACACCTTC. Translating gives CASSLAGQGEGYTF.

This clonotype appeared a few times. V usage is TRBV15 and J usage is TRBJ1-1; D is uncertain. Trimming cost V 5 bases and J 2 bases, with 15 bases left between them. The CDR3 extends over 15 amino acids. Germline V gene lookup returns CDR1 LNHNV and CDR2 YYDKDF (reference sequence). DNA for the CDR3: TGTGCCACCAGCGACCGGCGTGGGGTTAACACTGAAGCTTTCTTT. Amino acid sequence: CATSDRRGVNTEAFF. The full variable domain, rest sourced from reference TRBV15 and TRBJ1-1, is DAMVIQNPRYQVTQFGKPVTLSCSQTLNHNVMYWYQQKSSQAPKLLFHYYDKDFNNEADTPDNFQSRRPNTSFCFLDIRSPGLGDTAMYLCATSDRRGVNTEAFFGQGTRLTVV.

This clonotype was counted many times. The chain links TRBV7-8 to TRBJ1-6; 7 nucleotides line up with TRBD1. The V gene's germline CDR1 is SGHVS and CDR2 FQNEAQ. With V trimmed by 5 bases and J by 6 bases, 7 bases remained unmatched. The CDR3 totals 15 residues. CDR3 residues: CASSPDRARNSPLHF. CDR3 sequence (DNA): TGTGCCAGCAGCCCAGACAGGGCGCGTAATTCACCCCTCCACTTT.

This clonotype was counted ten times or more. This chain joins TRBV11-3 and TRBJ1-5; D gene ambiguous. V lost 0 bases and J lost 7, with 7 bases in between. Per the germline V gene, CDR1 is SGHNT and CDR2 is YENEEA. The CDR3 sequence is 13 residues long. CDR3 DNA: TGTGCCAGCAGCTTAGATCAAGGACAGCCCCAGCATTTT. Translation: CASSLDQGQPQHF. The full variable domain, with the rest looked up from reference TRBV11-3 and TRBJ1-5, is EAGVVQSPRYKIIEKKQPVAFWCNPISGHNTLYWYLQNLGQGPELLIRYENEEAVDDSQLPKDRFSAERLKGVDSTLKIQPAELGDSAVYLCASSLDQGQPQHFGDGTRLSIL.

The chain recombines TRBV7-8 with TRBJ1-1; the D gene is possibly TRBD1 (5 bases). The V and J ends lost 7 bases and 4 bases respectively, with 16 bases between them. The CDR3 covers 14 residues. Germline V gene lookup returns CDR1 SGHVS and CDR2 FQNEAQ. The CDR3 bases are TGTGCCAGCACCCCCGGTCGGGGGTTCACTGAAGCTTTCTTT. Protein: CASTPGRGFTEAFF.

This chain joins TRBV5-1 and TRBJ1-1; D call uncertain. This CDR3 comprises 14 residues. The germline V gene has CDR1 SGHRS and CDR2 YFSETQ. V was trimmed by 1 base and J by 1 base, leaving 8 bases between them. The CDR3 DNA reads TGCGCCAGCAGCTTGTCGGCAGCGAACACTGAAGCTTTCTTT. Its protein product is CASSLSAANTEAFF.

Concerning this clonotype itself: A much larger clone lies one base from this, so it may be a read error. This is likely a read error, given that the CDR3 carries no conserved phenylalanine or tryptophan at its end. This chain uses TRBV24-1 with TRBJ2-1; 8 bases align to TRBD2. Germline trimming cut 0 bases from V and 8 bases from J; bases unmatched to any gene: 5. CDR3 length: 15 amino acids. Germline values: CDR1 KGHDR, CDR2 SFDVKD. The CDR3 is CATSDLDSGNDEQFS. In nucleotides, the CDR3 is TGTGCCACCAGTGATTTGGATAGCGGGAACGATGAGCAGTTCTCC.

This clonotype has a count of ten or more. The chain combines TRBV11-3 with TRBJ2-1, with D uncertain. The germline CDR1 and CDR2 sequences are SGHNT and YENEEA. V lost 5 bases to trimming and J lost 9 bases, with 17 bases between them. This CDR3 has 14 amino acids. This CDR3 is CASSGSVDHSEQFF. The CDR3 DNA reads TGTGCCAGCAGCGGCTCGGTAGATCACAGTGAGCAGTTCTTC.

This clonotype was detected many times. This chain connects TRBV9 to TRBJ2-2, with 9 positions matching TRBD2. With 5 bases clipped from V and 2 bases from J, the junction kept 4 bases outside the gene matches. The CDR3 totals 15 residues. Germline V gene lookup returns CDR1 SGDLS and CDR2 YYNGEE. CDR3 nucleotide sequence: TGTGCCAGCAGTGGTAGCGGGAGAAACACCGGGGAGCTGTTTTTT. Translating gives CASSGSGRNTGELFF.

This clonotype was counted at least ten times. The chain recombines TRBV5-1 with TRBJ1-2; 9 bases line up with TRBD1. CDR1 and CDR2 (germline): SGHRS, YFSETQ. The CDR3 consists of 13 residues. The trim removed 0 bases at V and 8 bases at J, leaving 2 bases unmatched. The CDR3 sequence: CASSLDRGHGYTF. CDR3 bases: TGCGCCAGCAGCTTGGACAGGGGGCACGGCTACACCTTC.

The chain is built from TRBV10-3 and TRBJ2-5, with 8 nucleotides matching TRBD1. Germline V gives CDR1 ENHRY, CDR2 SYGVKD. This CDR3 is built from 16 residues. After removal of 4 bases from V and 2 bases from J, the junction contained 9 bases not matched to a gene. The CDR3 is CAISANRQGPQETQYF. The CDR3 nucleotides are TGTGCCATCAGTGCCAATCGACAGGGGCCGCAAGAGACCCAGTACTTC.

This clonotype was observed a handful of times. This chain connects TRBV20-1 to TRBJ2-5, with TRBD2 matching 15 bases. Germline CDR1 and CDR2: DFQATT and SNEGSKA (reference sequence). Trimming took 4 bases from V and 4 from J; bases not matched to a gene: 4. The CDR3 extends over 15 amino acids. The chain's CDR3 is CSATRTSGRVETQYF. DNA for the CDR3: TGCAGTGCTACGAGGACTAGCGGGAGGGTAGAGACCCAGTACTTC.

In regard to this clonotype: Being one base from a much bigger clone, this may be a read error. V and J are TRBV28 and TRBJ1-3; D unresolved. The germline V gene encodes CDR1 MDHEN and CDR2 SYDVKM. The CDR3 length is 15 residues. CDR3 sequence (DNA): TGTGCCTGCAGTAAGGGAGGCGTCTCTGGAAACACCATATATTTT. This codes for CACSKGGVSGNTIYF. The whole variable domain, filled in from reference TRBV28 and TRBJ1-3, reads DVKVTQSSRYLVKRTGEKVFLECVQDMDHENMFWYRQDPGLGLRLIYFSYDVKMKEKGDIPEGYSVSREKKERFSLILESASTNQTSMYLCACSKGGVSGNTIYFGEGSWLTVV.

This clonotype was seen at least ten times. The V and J genes are TRBV28 and TRBJ2-7; D remains ambiguous. V gave up 4 bases and J gave up 4 bases, with 11 bases separating them. The CDR3 consists of 13 residues. The germline gives CDR1 MDHEN, CDR2 SYDVKM. This chain's CDR3 is CASSWSARYEQYF. CDR3 nucleotide sequence: TGTGCCAGCAGTTGGTCCGCTCGGTACGAGCAGTACTTC.

This clonotype came up a few times. V gene TRBV18 combines with J gene TRBJ1-6; 12 bases are shared with TRBD1. Trimming at V came to 2 bases and at J to 9 bases, leaving 5 bases not matched to a gene. The CDR3 is 16 amino acids. The germline gives CDR1 KGHSH, CDR2 LQKENI. The chain's CDR3 is CASSPGTGGVVSPLHF. The CDR3 DNA reads as TGTGCCAGCTCACCAGGGACAGGGGGCGTCGTTTCACCCCTCCACTTT. Variable domain in full (rest from reference TRBV18 and TRBJ1-6): NAGVMQNPRHLVRRRGQEARLRCSPMKGHSHVYWYRQLPEEGLKFMVYLQKENIIDESGMPKERFSAEFPKEGPSILRIQQVVRGDSAAYFCASSPGTGGVVSPLHFGNGTRLTVT.

This clonotype showed up many times. The CDR3 DNA sequence: TGTGCCAGCAGCCCCCCCGGGAGAACTGAAGCTTTCTTT. It is translated as CASSPPGRTEAFF. The rearrangement joins TRBV5-4 to TRBJ1-1, with D uncertain. The CDR3 sequence is 13 residues long. V lost 4 bases and J lost 5, with 12 bases in between. Germline CDR1 is SGHNT and CDR2 is YYREEE (reference sequence).

There are many counts of this clonotype. The chain couples TRBV5-1 to TRBJ2-1; D is ambiguous. The CDR3 runs 12 residues. Germline V gene lookup returns CDR1 SGHRS and CDR2 YFSETQ. Trimming took 4 bases from V and 5 from J, leaving 7 bases between them. The CDR3 sequence: CASSAGNNEQFF. The CDR3 region has the DNA TGCGCCAGCAGCGCTGGAAACAATGAGCAGTTCTTC.

The sample holds many counts of this clonotype. This rearrangement joins TRBV20-1 to TRBJ2-1; weak D call: TRBD2 (5 bases). Germline CDR1 DFQATT, CDR2 SNEGSKA (reference sequence). CDR3 size: 13 residues. Trimming took off 3 bases at V and 8 bases at J, with 14 bases between the two ends. CDR3 DNA sequence: TGCAGTGCTAGCCTAGCTGGCGGCTATGAGCAGTTCTTC. Protein sequence: CSASLAGGYEQFF.

This clonotype came up a few times. The rearrangement joins TRBV6-1 to TRBJ1-1, with 8 bases fitting TRBD1. CDR1 and CDR2 from the germline V gene are MNHNS and SASEGT. J gave up 1 base and V 4 bases, and 5 bases lay outside the gene matches. The CDR3 length is 15 residues. As DNA, the CDR3 is TGTGCCAGCAGTGGCGGGACAGGCGGGAACACTGAAGCTTTCTTT. Amino acids: CASSGGTGGNTEAFF.

This clonotype has only a few counts. The rearrangement uses TRBV12-3 or TRBV12-4 and TRBJ1-1; D gene uncertain. Trimming stripped 7 bases from V and 4 bases from J, with 16 bases between. This CDR3 region has 14 residues. CDR3 residues: CASTPRSWPTEAFF. The CDR3 DNA sequence: TGTGCCAGCACCCCTCGGTCCTGGCCCACTGAAGCTTTCTTT.